Listed below are T cell receptor beta chains from one sample, sequenced in a study of tumor-infiltrating lymphocytes in oesophageal squamous cell carcinoma. A single record per CDR3 protein comes from TCRdb applying MiXCR to the PCR reads. The repertoire has some 21,000 distinct CDR3 sequences, around 43% of them found once; the top ten carry roughly 12%. Sequencing used normal esophageal tissue next to the tumor. These receptors were collected from a male donor with esophageal squamous cell carcinoma. Both conserved end residues are part of each CDR3. The D gene is left open where the match is weak. Clone size appears in some rows only: once, few, many, or a class for an expanded clone.

j_gene	d_gene	abundance	v_gene	CDR3aa	CDR3nt
TRBJ2-3	NA	NA	TRBV4-2	CASRSSGTSTDTQYF	TGTGCCAGCAGATCCTCGGGGACTAGCACAGATACGCAGTATTTT
TRBJ2-1	NA	NA	TRBV11-3	CASSLKNEQFF	TGTGCCAGCAGCCTCAAGAATGAGCAGTTCTTC
TRBJ2-1	TRBD2	many	TRBV6-1	CASRASGILYNEQFF	TGTGCCAGCAGGGCTAGCGGCATCCTCTACAATGAGCAGTTCTTC
TRBJ1-3	NA	NA	TRBV6-6	CASSYGQGRGNTIYF	TGTGCCAGCAGTTACGGCCAGGGGAGGGGAAACACCATATATTTT
TRBJ2-7	TRBD2	many	TRBV12-3/TRBV12-4	CASSSRRTSDSSYEQYF	TGTGCCAGCAGTTCTCGAAGGACTAGCGACTCCTCCTACGAGCAGTACTTC
TRBJ1-2	TRBD1	many	TRBV28	CASSLSGTGGGYTF	TGTGCCAGCAGTTTATCTGGGACAGGGGGTGGCTACACCTTC
TRBJ2-7	NA	NA	TRBV7-3	CASSLNPGAIGEQYF	TGTGCCAGCAGCTTAAATCCGGGGGCGATTGGCGAGCAGTACTTC
TRBJ2-5	TRBD2	NA	TRBV6-8	CASSPGQTSGGYQETQYF	TGTGCCAGCAGCCCAGGCCAGACTAGCGGGGGTTACCAAGAGACCCAGTACTTC
TRBJ1-5	NA	NA	TRBV6-1	CASSDPWVEGRRNQPQHF	TGTGCCAGCAGTGACCCATGGGTAGAGGGGCGGCGCAATCAGCCCCAGCATTTT
TRBJ2-1	NA	medium-sized	TRBV7-3	CASSSSGGSYNEQFF	TGTGCCAGCAGCTCAAGTGGGGGTTCCTACAATGAGCAGTTCTTC
TRBJ2-3	NA	many	TRBV4-2	CASSQESSPDTQYF	TGTGCCAGCAGCCAAGAGTCTAGTCCAGATACGCAGTATTTT
TRBJ1-2	NA	many	TRBV12-3/TRBV12-4	CASRSGNIYGYTF	TGTGCCAGCCGATCCGGGAACATCTATGGCTACACCTTC
TRBJ2-7	NA	once	TRBV7-4	CASSLGYWEQYF	TGTGCCAGCAGCTTAGGTTACTGGGAGCAGTACTTC
TRBJ2-1	TRBD2	NA	TRBV28	CASSPAGLAGFYNEQFF	TGTGCCAGCAGTCCGGCGGGACTAGCGGGATTCTACAATGAGCAGTTCTTC
TRBJ1-1	TRBD1	many	TRBV20-1	CSASGAGQRLNTEAFF	TGCAGTGCTAGTGGTGCGGGACAGAGGTTGAACACTGAAGCTTTCTTT
TRBJ2-7	TRBD1	NA	TRBV7-8	CASSLDRTGVDEQYF	TGTGCCAGCAGCTTAGATAGGACAGGGGTGGACGAGCAGTACTTC
TRBJ1-5	NA	NA	TRBV7-9	CASSSGEQPQHF	TGTGCCAGCAGTTCTGGAGAACAGCCCCAGCATTTT
TRBJ2-4	NA	NA	TRBV7-3	CASSLTGNLAKNIQYF	TGTGCCAGCAGCTTAACAGGAAATCTAGCCAAAAACATTCAGTACTTC
TRBJ2-1	NA	many	TRBV7-2	CASSPPVTRLYNEQFF	TGTGCCAGCAGCCCCCCCGTCACTCGCCTGTACAATGAGCAGTTCTTC
TRBJ2-1	NA	NA	TRBV7-9	CASSFRDSGDYEQFF	TGTGCCAGCAGCTTCCGGGACAGCGGGGACTATGAGCAGTTCTTC
TRBJ2-2	TRBD2	many	TRBV10-3	CAIPAGASGAQEAGELFF	TGTGCCATCCCCGCAGGGGCTAGCGGGGCTCAGGAGGCCGGGGAGCTGTTTTTT
TRBJ2-7	NA	many	TRBV28	CASSFTVYEQYF	TGTGCCAGCAGTTTCACAGTTTACGAGCAGTACTTC
TRBJ2-7	NA	NA	TRBV7-6	CASSLMESSYEQYF	TGTGCCAGCAGCTTAATGGAAAGCTCCTACGAGCAGTACTTC
TRBJ2-5	NA	NA	TRBV11-2	CASGTPQETQYF	TGTGCCAGTGGGACCCCCCAAGAGACCCAGTACTTC
TRBJ2-7	TRBD1	few	TRBV20-1	CSVLQGAYEQYF	TGCAGTGTATTACAGGGGGCCTACGAGCAGTACTTC
TRBJ2-7	NA	few	TRBV6-6	CASSLDGGRYNEQYF	TGTGCCAGCAGTTTGGATGGGGGGAGGTACAATGAGCAGTACTTC
TRBJ2-3	NA	NA	TRBV7-2	CASSLLNTQYF	TGTGCCAGCAGCTTATTGAATACGCAGTATTTT
TRBJ2-7	NA	NA	TRBV7-4	CASSLGSGWVVEQYF	TGTGCCAGCAGCTTAGGTTCGGGCTGGGTTGTCGAGCAGTACTTC
TRBJ2-6	NA	NA	TRBV7-2	CASSRVWLHLRF	NA
TRBJ2-1	NA	NA	TRBV6-5	CASSYSAYSSSYNKQFF	TGTGCCAGCAGTTACTCGGCCTATTCGAGCTCCTACAATAAGCAGTTCTTC
TRBJ1-3	NA	NA	TRBV5-1	CASSPGGAAGNTIYF	TGCGCCAGCAGCCCGGGAGGGGCGGCTGGAAACACCATATATTTT
TRBJ2-4	TRBD1	NA	TRBV7-2	CASSLPPGQLAKNIQYF	TGTGCCAGCAGCTTGCCCCCGGGACAGTTGGCCAAAAACATTCAGTACTTC
TRBJ1-2	NA	many	TRBV7-9	CASSLATEFYGYTF	TGTGCCAGCAGCTTAGCGACAGAGTTTTATGGCTACACCTTC
TRBJ2-1	NA	many	TRBV7-6	CASSGRQGRYNEQFF	TGTGCCAGCAGCGGACGGCAGGGGAGGTACAATGAGCAGTTCTTC
TRBJ2-1	NA	many	TRBV6-1	CASSEVKRSSSYNEQFF	TGTGCCAGCAGTGAAGTTAAGCGGTCGAGCTCCTACAATGAGCAGTTCTTC
TRBJ2-2	TRBD2	NA	TRBV6-9	CASSWGDYYTGELFF	TGTGCCAGCAGTTGGGGGGACTATTACACCGGGGAGCTGTTTTTT
TRBJ1-1	NA	NA	TRBV23-1	CASSQSYRDEAFF	TGCGCCAGCAGTCAGTCATACAGGGATGAAGCTTTCTTT
TRBJ1-2	NA	NA	TRBV7-9	CASSLGPGAGGYTF	TGTGCCAGCAGCTTAGGGCCAGGGGCCGGTGGCTACACCTTC
TRBJ1-1	NA	many	TRBV12-3/TRBV12-4	CASSPSLGVEAFF	TGTGCCAGCAGTCCAAGCCTCGGGGTTGAAGCTTTCTTT
TRBJ2-7	TRBD2	NA	TRBV11-3	CASSLGTSGYNEQYF	TGTGCCAGCAGCCTGGGGACTAGCGGTTACAATGAGCAGTACTTC
TRBJ2-1	NA	many	TRBV7-9	CAGGLRTASYNEQFF	TGTGCCGGAGGATTAAGGACAGCGAGTTACAATGAGCAGTTCTTC
TRBJ2-7	TRBD2	NA	TRBV28	CASSLGLAVWAYYEQYF	TGTGCCAGCAGTTTGGGACTAGCGGTATGGGCTTACTACGAGCAGTACTTC
TRBJ1-2	TRBD1	many	TRBV6-1	CASRGTATNYGYTF	TGTGCCAGCAGAGGGACAGCGACTAACTATGGCTACACCTTC
TRBJ2-1	TRBD2	few	TRBV20-1	CSAHPSGSANYNEQFF	TGCAGTGCTCACCCTAGCGGGAGCGCAAACTACAATGAGCAGTTCTTC